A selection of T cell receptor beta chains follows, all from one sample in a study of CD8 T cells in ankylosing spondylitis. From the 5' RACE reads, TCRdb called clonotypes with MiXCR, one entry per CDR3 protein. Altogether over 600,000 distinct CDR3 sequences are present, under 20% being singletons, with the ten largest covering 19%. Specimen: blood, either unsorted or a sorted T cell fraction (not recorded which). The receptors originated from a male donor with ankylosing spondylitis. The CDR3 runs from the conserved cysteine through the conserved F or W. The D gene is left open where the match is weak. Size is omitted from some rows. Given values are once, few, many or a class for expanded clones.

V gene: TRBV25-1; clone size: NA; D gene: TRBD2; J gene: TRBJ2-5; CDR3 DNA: TGTGCCAGCAGTGAACGCCTAGCGGGGGGGAAAGAGACCCAGTACTTC; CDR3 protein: CASSERLAGGKETQYF
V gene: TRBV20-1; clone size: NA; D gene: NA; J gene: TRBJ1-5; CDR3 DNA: TGCAGTGCTAACAGGCCCATCGGTGGGCAGCCCCAGCATTTT; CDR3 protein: CSANRPIGGQPQHF
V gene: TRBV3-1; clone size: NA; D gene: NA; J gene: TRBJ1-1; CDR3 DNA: TGTGCCACCCGGGACATCAACACTGAAGCTTTCTTT; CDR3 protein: CATRDINTEAFF
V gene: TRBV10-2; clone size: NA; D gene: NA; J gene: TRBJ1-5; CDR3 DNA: TGCGCCAGCAGTGAGTGGGATCAGCCCCAGCATTTT; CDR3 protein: CASSEWDQPQHF
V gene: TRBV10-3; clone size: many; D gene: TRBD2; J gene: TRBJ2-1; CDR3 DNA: TGTGCCATCAGTGAGTCCTTAGCGGGACTACCCTACAATGAGCAGTTCTTC; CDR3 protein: CAISESLAGLPYNEQFF
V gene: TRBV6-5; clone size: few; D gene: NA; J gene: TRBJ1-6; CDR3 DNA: TGTGCCAGCAGTTACGGGCGGGAGAGCTCCTATAATTCACCCCTCCACTTT; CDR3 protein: CASSYGRESSYNSPLHF
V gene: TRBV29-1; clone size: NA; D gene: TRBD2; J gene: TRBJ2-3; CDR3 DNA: TGCAGCGTTGCGGTAGCGGGAGGGCCAGGGGATACGCAGTATTTT; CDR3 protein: CSVAVAGGPGDTQYF
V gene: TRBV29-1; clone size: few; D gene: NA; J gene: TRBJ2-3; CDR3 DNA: TGCAGCGTTCAGGTCAGGGAGACAGATACGCAGTATTTT; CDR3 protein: CSVQVRETDTQYF
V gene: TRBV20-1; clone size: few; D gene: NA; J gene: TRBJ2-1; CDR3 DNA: TGCAGTGCTTACCCTACTAGCTCCGACTACAATGAGCAGTTCTTC; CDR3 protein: CSAYPTSSDYNEQFF
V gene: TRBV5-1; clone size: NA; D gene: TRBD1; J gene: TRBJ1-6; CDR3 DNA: TGCGCCAGCAGCAGTGGGACAGATTTTAATTCACCCCTCCACTTT; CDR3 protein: CASSSGTDFNSPLHF
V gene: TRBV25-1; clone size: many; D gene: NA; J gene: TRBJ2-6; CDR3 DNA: TGTGCCAGCAGTGAAGCTGGGGCCAACGTCCTGACTTTC; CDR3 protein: CASSEAGANVLTF
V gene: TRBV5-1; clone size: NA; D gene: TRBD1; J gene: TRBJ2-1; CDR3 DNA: TGCGCCAGCAGCCCGAGGACAGGGACAAACTACAATGAGCAGTTCTTC; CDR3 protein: CASSPRTGTNYNEQFF
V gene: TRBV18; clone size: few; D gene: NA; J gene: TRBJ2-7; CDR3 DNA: TGTGCCAGCTCACCAGAGAGGCGCGAGCAGTACTTC; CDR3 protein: CASSPERREQYF
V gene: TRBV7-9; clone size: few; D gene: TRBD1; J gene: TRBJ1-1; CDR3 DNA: TGTGCCAGCAGCCCGCGACAGGGTAGGAACACTGAAGCTTTCTTT; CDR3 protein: CASSPRQGRNTEAFF
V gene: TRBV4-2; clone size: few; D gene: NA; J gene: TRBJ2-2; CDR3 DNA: TGTGCCAGCGGGAACACCGGGGAGCTGTTTTTT; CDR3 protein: CASGNTGELFF
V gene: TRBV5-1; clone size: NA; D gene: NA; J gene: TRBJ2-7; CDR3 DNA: TGCGCCAGCAGCTTGACACCCGGGGGCTCCTACGAGCAGTACTTC; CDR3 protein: CASSLTPGGSYEQYF
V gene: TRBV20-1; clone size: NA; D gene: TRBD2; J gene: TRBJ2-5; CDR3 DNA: TGCAGTGCTAGAGCACCGGGACTAGAGTTGGAGACCCAGTACTTC; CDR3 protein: CSARAPGLELETQYF
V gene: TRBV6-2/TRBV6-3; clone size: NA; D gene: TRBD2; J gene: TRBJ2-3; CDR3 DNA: TGTGCCAGCAGTTACACCCGAAAACGACTAGCGGGAGGTGTAGATACGCAGTATTTT; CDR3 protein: CASSYTRKRLAGGVDTQYF
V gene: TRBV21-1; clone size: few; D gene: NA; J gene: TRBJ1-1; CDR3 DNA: TGTGCCAGCAGCCCCCGCCGAACGGGGAACACTGAAGCTTTCTTT; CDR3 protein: CASSPRRTGNTEAFF
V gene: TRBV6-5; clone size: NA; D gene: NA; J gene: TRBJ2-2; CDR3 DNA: TGTGCCAGCAGTTTGGGCAGTTCCACCGGGGAGCTGTTTTTT; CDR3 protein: CASSLGSSTGELFF
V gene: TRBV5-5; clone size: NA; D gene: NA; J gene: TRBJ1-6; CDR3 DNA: TGTGCCAGCAGCTTGCGTTCGCAGGGGAGAAATTCACCCCTCCACTTT; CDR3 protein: CASSLRSQGRNSPLHF
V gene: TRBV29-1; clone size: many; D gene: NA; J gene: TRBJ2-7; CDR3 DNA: TGCAGCGCCGCTACCGACTCCTACGAGCAGTACTTC; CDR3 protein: CSAATDSYEQYF
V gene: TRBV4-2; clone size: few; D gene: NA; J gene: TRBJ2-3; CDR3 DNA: TGTGCCAGCAGCCAAGAGGCCGGAGGGGATGATACGCAGTATTTT; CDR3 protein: CASSQEAGGDDTQYF
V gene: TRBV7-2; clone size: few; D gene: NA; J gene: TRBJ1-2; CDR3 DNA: TGTGCCAGCAGCTTAACACGGCAGTATGGCTACACCTTC; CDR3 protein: CASSLTRQYGYTF
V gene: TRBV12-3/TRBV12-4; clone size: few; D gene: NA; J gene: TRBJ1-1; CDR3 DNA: TGTGCCAGCAGTTTGCGTCCGGAAGTGACTGAAGCTTTCTTT; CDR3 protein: CASSLRPEVTEAFF
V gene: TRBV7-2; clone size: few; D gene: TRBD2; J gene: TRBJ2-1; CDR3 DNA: TGTGCCAGCAGCGCCTCCTCCGGCGGGGGGGCGAATGAGCAGTTCTTC; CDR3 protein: CASSASSGGGANEQFF
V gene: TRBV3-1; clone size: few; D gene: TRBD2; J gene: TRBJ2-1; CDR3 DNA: TGTGCCAGCAGCCTAAGGTCAGGGCGGGAGGTGAAGGGTGAGCAGTTCTTC; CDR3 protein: CASSLRSGREVKGEQFF
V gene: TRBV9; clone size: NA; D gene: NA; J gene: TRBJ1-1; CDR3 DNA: TGTGCCAGCAGCGTAGGTTCTTACACTGAAGCTTTCTTT; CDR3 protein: CASSVGSYTEAFF
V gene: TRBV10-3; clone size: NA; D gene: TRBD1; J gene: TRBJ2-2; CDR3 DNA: TGTGCCATCAGTGGTAGCGGGACAGGGGGCCGAACGAACACCGGGGAGCTGTTTTTT; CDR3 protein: CAISGSGTGGRTNTGELFF
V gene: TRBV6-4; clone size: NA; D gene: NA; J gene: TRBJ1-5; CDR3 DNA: TGTGCCAGCAGTGACAAAGACAGCCGCAATCAGCCCCAGCATTTT; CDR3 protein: CASSDKDSRNQPQHF
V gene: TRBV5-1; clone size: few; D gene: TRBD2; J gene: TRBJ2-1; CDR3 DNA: TGCGCCAGCCGCCCACTAGCGGGAGCGGGCTACAATGAGCAGTTCTTC; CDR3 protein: CASRPLAGAGYNEQFF
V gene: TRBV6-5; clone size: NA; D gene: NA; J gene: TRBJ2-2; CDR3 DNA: TGTGCCAGCAGTTACGGGTGGGCCCGGAAGGGATCTGGGGAGCTGTTTTTT; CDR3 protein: CASSYGWARKGSGELFF
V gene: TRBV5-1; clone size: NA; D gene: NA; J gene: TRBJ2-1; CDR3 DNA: TGCGCCAGCAGCTCACCCTGGGGTGAGCAGTTCTTC; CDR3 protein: CASSSPWGEQFF
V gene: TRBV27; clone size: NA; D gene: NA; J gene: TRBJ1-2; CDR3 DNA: TGTGCCAGCAGTTTGGGGGCTCCAGAGGATGGCTACACCTTC; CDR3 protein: CASSLGAPEDGYTF
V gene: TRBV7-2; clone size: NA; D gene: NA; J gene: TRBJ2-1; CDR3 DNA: TGTGCCAGCAGCCTAAACTACTACAATGAGCAGTTCTTC; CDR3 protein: CASSLNYYNEQFF
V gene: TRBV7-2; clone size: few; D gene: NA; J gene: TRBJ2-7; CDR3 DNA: TGTGCCAGCAGCTTAGCAAGTGGATATGCAGCCTACGAGCAGTACTTC; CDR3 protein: CASSLASGYAAYEQYF
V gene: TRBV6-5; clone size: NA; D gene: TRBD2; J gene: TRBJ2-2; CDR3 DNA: TGTGCCAGCAGTTACGGAAGGGACTACTTAACCGGGGAGCTGTTTTTT; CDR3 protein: CASSYGRDYLTGELFF